Each of the 26 T cell receptor beta chains below was sequenced from the same sample in a study of identical twins. MiXCR, applied by TCRdb to the 5' RACE reads, yields one record per CDR3 protein. This sample yields hundreds of thousands of distinct CDR3 sequences, of which roughly a tenth are seen a single time; 5.1% belongs to the top ten. The sample taken for sequencing was memory (CD45RO+) T cells sorted from blood. The receptors were sampled from a woman aged 18-30 years in good health.

This clonotype occurred many times. Sequence at one end of the junction differs from germline and may be a read error. V and J are TRBV5-1 and TRBJ2-3; D not certain. The CDR3 is 14 residues long. Per the germline V gene, CDR1 is SGHRS and CDR2 is YFSETQ. Here the CDR3 DNA reads TGTGCCAGCAGCTTAGCAAGAAGCACAGATACGCAGTATTTT. It yields the protein CASSLARSTDTQYF.

In this sample, this clonotype turned up a few times. This sequence joins TRBV9 and TRBJ2-7, with D maybe TRBD1 (5 bases). Trimming left V 0 bases short and J 0 bases short, with 10 bases between. Germline CDR1 and CDR2: SGDLS and YYNGEE. CDR3 length: 15 amino acids. The CDR3 nucleotides are TGTGCCAGCAGCGTAGCAACAGGAATCTCCTACGAGCAGTACTTC. This sequence encodes CASSVATGISYEQYF.

The chain is built from TRBV19 and TRBJ2-1; the match to TRBD2 covers 10 bases. CDR3 length: 14 residues. The junction had 8 bases not matched to a gene; V was cut back by 8 bases and J by 7 bases. Germline V gene sequence: CDR1 LNHDA, CDR2 SQIVND (reference sequence). As DNA, the CDR3 is TGTGCCAGTCGGCCTAGCGGGAGTCATAATGAGCAGTTCTTC. It codes for CASRPSGSHNEQFF.

V and J are TRBV6-1 and TRBJ1-2; no clear D gene. The CDR3 runs to 13 residues. CDR1 is MNHNS, CDR2 SASEGT, per germline. Trimming removed 10 bases at V and 2 bases at J, with 14 bases between. In DNA, the CDR3 is TGTGCCACGCGTCCAAGGCTGAACTATGGCTACACCTTC. It translates to CATRPRLNYGYTF.

V is TRBV6-5 and J is TRBJ2-2; no reliable D call. From germline, CDR1 is MNHEY and CDR2 SVGAGI. Trimming took 2 bases from V and 10 from J, leaving 11 bases between them. The CDR3 sequence is 13 residues long. CDR3 nucleotides: TGTGCCAGCAGTTACGGACGGACGGCGGAGCTGTTTTTT. It encodes CASSYGRTAELFF.

The chain uses TRBV7-2 and TRBJ1-1; D remains unclear. Trimming removed 7 bases from V and 6 bases from J, with 15 bases in between. This CDR3 region has 13 residues. Germline V CDR1 and CDR2: SGHTA, FQGNSA. The CDR3 bases are TGTGCCAGCACCCGAGGGCCAGGCGCTGAAGCTTTCTTT. Its protein product is CASTRGPGAEAFF. Using reference TRBV7-2 and TRBJ1-1 for the parts outside the CDR3, the full variable domain is GAGVSQSPSNKVTEKGKDVELRCDPISGHTALYWYRQSLGQGLEFLIYFQGNSAPDKSGLPSDRFSAERTGGSVSTLTIQRTQQEDSAVYLCASTRGPGAEAFFGQGTRLTVV.

This clonotype was counted ten times or more. The chain employs TRBV7-9 and TRBJ2-5; D is possibly TRBD2 (7 bases). The V gene lost 5 bases and the J gene lost 2 bases, with 9 bases spanning the gap. The CDR3 loop spans 13 amino acids. Germline V lookup: CDR1 SEHNR, CDR2 FQNEAQ (reference sequence). The CDR3 reads CASSRGAQETQYF. In DNA form, the CDR3 reads TGTGCCAGCAGCCGGGGGGCTCAAGAGACCCAGTACTTC.

The chain carries TRBV20-1 and TRBJ1-2; 8 bases align to TRBD1. V shed 5 bases and J 8 bases; nucleotides not matched to a gene: 10. Germline V CDR1 and CDR2: DFQATT, SNEGSKA (reference sequence). This CDR3 is 13 amino acids long. This CDR3 reads CSAGPDRVGGYTF. Written as DNA, the CDR3 is TGCAGTGCTGGACCGGACAGGGTAGGCGGCTACACCTTC.

This clonotype showed up just a few times. V and J are TRBV15 and TRBJ2-1; D gene uncertain. The V and J ends lost 0 bases and 8 bases respectively, with 14 bases between them. This CDR3 is built from 15 residues. The germline V gene has CDR1 LNHNV and CDR2 YYDKDF (reference sequence). CDR3 amino acids: CATSREGRSFDEQFF. For the CDR3, the DNA is TGTGCCACCAGCAGAGAAGGCAGAAGTTTCGATGAGCAGTTCTTC.

The gene calls are TRBV5-1 and TRBJ2-7, with 11 bases aligning to TRBD1. Trimming cost V 6 bases and J 6 bases; bases outside gene matches: 5. CDR3 size: 13 residues. The germline V gene has CDR1 SGHRS and CDR2 YFSETQ. CDR3 coding DNA: TGCGCCAGCAACACGGGACAGGGGGTCGAGCAGTACTTC. Translation: CASNTGQGVEQYF.

The J gene is TRBJ1-2, the V gene TRBV12-3 or TRBV12-4; D is possibly TRBD1 (5 bases). V lost 7 bases and J 2 bases, leaving 20 bases between the germline ends. CDR3 length: 16 amino acids. CDR3 DNA: TGTGCCAGCACCATCGGATCTTCAAGGGGAAACTATGGCTACACCTTC. Its protein product is CASTIGSSRGNYGYTF.

The chain carries TRBV19 and TRBJ2-2, with 8 positions matching TRBD2. The CDR3 totals 14 residues. J gave up 6 bases and V 11 bases, and 11 bases lay outside the gene matches. From germline, CDR1 is LNHDA and CDR2 SQIVND (reference sequence). CDR3 region: CACNPLAGPGELFF. Written as DNA, the CDR3 is TGTGCCTGCAACCCGCTAGCGGGTCCCGGGGAGCTGTTTTTT.

The genes are TRBV7-2 and TRBJ2-3; possibly TRBD1 for D (6 bases). Germline CDR1 reads SGHTA; CDR2 reads FQGNSA. The CDR3 sequence is 16 residues long. Trimming pared 5 bases from V and 10 bases from J, leaving 25 bases between. CDR3 amino acids: CASSVRPGHSRSAQYF. CDR3 DNA sequence: TGTGCCAGCAGCGTGCGTCCGGGACACAGCAGATCAGCGCAGTATTTT.

This rearrangement joins TRBV20-1 to TRBJ2-5; D uncertain. The length of the CDR3 is 11 residues. CDR1 is DFQATT and CDR2 is SNEGSKA in the germline V gene (reference sequence). V was trimmed by 6 bases and J by 5 bases, leaving 10 bases between them. The CDR3 nucleotides read TGCAGTGCACAAGTTGCGGAGACCCAGTACTTC. This sequence encodes CSAQVAETQYF.

This clonotype was seen a handful of times. The rearrangement joins TRBV4-2 to TRBJ2-2, with 10 bases lining up with TRBD1. The J segment lost 6 bases and the V segment lost 0 bases, leaving 4 bases of the junction unmatched. The CDR3 contains 16 residues. Germline V gene lookup returns CDR1 LGHNA and CDR2 YNFKEQ. Here the CDR3 reads CASSQEGTGVAGELFF. CDR3 sequence (DNA): TGTGCCAGCAGCCAAGAGGGGACAGGGGTTGCCGGGGAGCTGTTTTTT.

This chain connects TRBV7-9 to TRBJ1-4; 7 bases agree with TRBD1. CDR1 is SEHNR, CDR2 FQNEAQ, per germline (reference sequence). The CDR3 totals 14 residues. V lost 4 bases, J lost 16 bases, and 15 bases stayed unmatched. The CDR3 DNA follows: TGTGCCAGCAGCTCCGTCCACCAGGGGGTTGATGAGTTTTTT. Its protein is CASSSVHQGVDEFF. Supplemented by reference TRBV7-9 and TRBJ1-4, the full variable domain reads DTGVSQNPRHKITKRGQNVTFRCDPISEHNRLYWYRQTLGQGPEFLTYFQNEAQLEKSRLLSDRFSAERPKGSFSTLEIQRTEQGDSAMYLCASSSVHQGVDEFFGSGTQLSVL.

CDR3 amino acids: CSATRRSSYNEQFF. The CDR3 bases are TGCAGTGCCACTAGGCGGAGCTCCTACAATGAGCAGTTCTTC. The chain combines TRBV20-1 with TRBJ2-1; possible D gene TRBD2, 5 bases. The CDR3 sequence is 14 residues long. Germline V CDR1 and CDR2: DFQATT, SNEGSKA (reference sequence). Between the trimmed V and J ends, which lost 6 bases and 0 bases, there was a span of 12 bases.

This clonotype was seen more than once but under ten times. The chain is built from TRBV20-1 and TRBJ2-5; 8 bases are shared with TRBD2. The CDR3 sequence is 12 residues long. Germline V CDR1 and CDR2: DFQATT, SNEGSKA (reference sequence). Trimming cost V 6 bases and J 4 bases; bases outside gene matches: 4. CDR3 residues: CSAGLALETQYF. The DNA of the CDR3 is TGCAGTGCCGGACTAGCCCTAGAGACCCAGTACTTC.

This clonotype was picked up many times. The V call is TRBV24-1, the J call TRBJ1-1; D might be TRBD1 (5 bases). Trimming left V 4 bases short and J 11 bases short, with 19 bases between. Germline assignment: CDR1 KGHDR and CDR2 SFDVKD. The CDR3 sequence is 14 residues long. The CDR3: CATSDQDRGFGAFF. The CDR3 nucleotides are TGTGCCACCAGTGACCAGGACCGGGGGTTCGGGGCTTTCTTT.

This clonotype turned up a few times. CDR3 nucleotides: TGTGCCAGCAGTGGACTAGCGGGCCGGTCCGAGCAGTACTTC. Translation gives CASSGLAGRSEQYF. The rearrangement uses TRBV6-1 and TRBJ2-7, with 10 bases identical to TRBD2. The germline V gene has CDR1 MNHNS and CDR2 SASEGT. Trimming at V came to 4 bases and at J to 6 bases, leaving 6 bases not matched to a gene. CDR3 length equals 14 residues.

In its sample, this clonotype was seen many times. The rearrangement uses TRBV6-5 and TRBJ2-2; D may be TRBD1 or TRBD2 (6 bases each). Germline V gives CDR1 MNHEY, CDR2 SVGAGI. CDR3 size: 16 residues. The V and J ends lost 4 bases and 4 bases respectively, with 16 bases between them. CDR3: CASSSEGGVVTGELFF. The DNA for the CDR3 is TGTGCCAGCAGTTCCGAGGGGGGAGTAGTCACCGGGGAGCTGTTTTTT.

This clonotype was detected a few times. The chain combines TRBV5-6 with TRBJ2-3; D is undetermined. Germline V gene sequence: CDR1 SGHDT, CDR2 YYEEEE. V was cut by 0 bases and J by 10 bases, with 12 bases left in between. CDR3 length equals 13 residues. CDR3 sequence: CASSLAFGSAQYF. CDR3 nucleotides: TGTGCCAGCAGCTTGGCCTTCGGATCAGCGCAGTATTTT.

The V call is TRBV7-9, the J call TRBJ2-7, with 7 nucleotides matching TRBD2. Germline CDR1 SEHNR, CDR2 FQNEAQ (reference sequence). CDR3 length: 12 amino acids. The V segment lost 8 bases and the J segment 4 bases; nucleotides outside the gene matches: 5. The CDR3 DNA reads TGTGCCAGCGGACACGGGGGGTACGAGCAGTACTTC. It codes for CASGHGGYEQYF.

This clonotype was recorded many times. The rearrangement links TRBV5-1 to TRBJ2-5; a possible D gene is TRBD2 (6 bases). CDR1 is SGHRS and CDR2 is YFSETQ in the germline V gene. The CDR3 runs 13 residues. V shed 10 bases and J shed 1 base, with 14 bases lying between them. The CDR3 region has the DNA TGCGCCTCAAATCGGGACTCCCAAGAGACCCAGTACTTC. Protein sequence: CASNRDSQETQYF.

The chain uses TRBV10-3 and TRBJ2-7, with TRBD2 identical over 16 bases. J was trimmed by 7 bases and V by 4 bases; bases with no gene match: 4. This CDR3 contains 15 residues. Germline V gives CDR1 ENHRY, CDR2 SYGVKD. For the CDR3, the DNA is TGTGCCATCAGTGGGGGACTAGCGGGAGGGGGAGAGCAGTACTTC. It yields the protein CAISGGLAGGGEQYF.

In this sample, this clonotype turned up a few times. The chain is built from TRBV3-1 and TRBJ1-5, with unresolved D. V lost 7 bases and J lost 1, with 11 bases in between. Germline CDR1 is LGHDT and CDR2 is YNNKEL (reference sequence). CDR3 length: 14 residues. The CDR3 here is CASTSGQSNQPQHF. The CDR3 coding sequence is TGTGCCAGCACCTCCGGGCAGAGCAATCAGCCCCAGCATTTT.